Included here is one TCR beta chain sequence, with context. This specimen belongs to a study of blood T cell repertoires in COVID-19. Germline loops: CDR1 SEHNR, CDR2 FQNEAQ (reference sequence). Trimming cost V 3 bases and J 5 bases, with 10 bases left between them. This CDR3 comprises 14 residues. In the study's own analysis: Reference gene primer amplification gave nucleated cell count estimates. Here immunoSEQ multiplex PCR was the method, and the copy in TCRdb shows in-frame clones only, minus some. Clone size and the V and J calls come from that table; the DNA yielded D and trimming. The sample holds about 190,000 clones; 84% are singletons and the top ten take roughly 3.2%. Grouping used clinical history reported by participants in a survey and questionnaire.

Sequences were obtained from PBMCs or T cells enriched from blood (not recorded which). This rearrangement joins TRBV7-9 to TRBJ2-2, with D tentatively TRBD2 (5 bases). The receptor was isolated from a woman in her twenties or thirties who had been exposed to COVID-19. This CDR3 is CASSFRDPTGELFF. The CDR3 DNA is TGTGCCAGCAGCTTTCGGGATCCTACCGGGGAGCTGTTTTTT.